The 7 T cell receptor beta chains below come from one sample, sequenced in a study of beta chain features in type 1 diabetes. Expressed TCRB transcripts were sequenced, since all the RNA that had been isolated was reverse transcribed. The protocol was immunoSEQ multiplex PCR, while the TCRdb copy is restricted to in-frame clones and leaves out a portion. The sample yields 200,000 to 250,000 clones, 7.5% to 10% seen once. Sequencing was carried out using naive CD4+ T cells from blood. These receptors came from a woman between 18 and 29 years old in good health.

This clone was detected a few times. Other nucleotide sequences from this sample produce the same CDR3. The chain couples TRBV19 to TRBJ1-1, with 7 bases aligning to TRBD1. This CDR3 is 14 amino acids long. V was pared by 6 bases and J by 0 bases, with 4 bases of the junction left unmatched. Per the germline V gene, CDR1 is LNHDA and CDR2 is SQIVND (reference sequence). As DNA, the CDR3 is TGTGCCAGTAGGCGACAGGGCATGAACACTGAAGCTTTCTTT. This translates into CASRRQGMNTEAFF.

For the CDR3, the DNA is TGCAGCGTTGGGTTTACTGGCCTGGGGCCAACTTATAAAGGTCATGAGCAGTTCTTC. Protein product: CSVGFTGLGPTYKGHEQFF. The V gene is TRBV29-1, the J gene TRBJ2-1; possible D gene TRBD1, 5 bases. Germline CDR1 and CDR2: SQVTM and ANQGSEA. V was shortened by 4 bases and J by 8 bases, with 33 bases between the two germline ends. The CDR3 runs 19 residues.

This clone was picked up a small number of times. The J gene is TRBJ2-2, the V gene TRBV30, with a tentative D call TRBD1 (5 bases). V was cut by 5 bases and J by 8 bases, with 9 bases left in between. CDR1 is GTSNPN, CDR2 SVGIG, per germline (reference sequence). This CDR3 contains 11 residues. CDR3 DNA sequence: TGTGCCTGGCTCAGGGTAGGGGAGCTGTTTTTT. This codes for CAWLRVGELFF.

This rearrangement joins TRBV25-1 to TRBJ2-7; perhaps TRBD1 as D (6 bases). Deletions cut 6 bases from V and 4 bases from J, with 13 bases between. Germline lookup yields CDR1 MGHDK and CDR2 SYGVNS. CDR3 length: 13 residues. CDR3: CASRTGSEYEQYF. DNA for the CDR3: TGTGCCAGCAGGACAGGTAGTGAGTACGAGCAGTACTTC.

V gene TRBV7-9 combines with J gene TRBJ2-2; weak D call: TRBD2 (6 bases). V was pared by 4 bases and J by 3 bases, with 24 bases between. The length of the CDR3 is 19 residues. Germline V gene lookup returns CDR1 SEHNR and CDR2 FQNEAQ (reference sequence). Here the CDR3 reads CASSSYSLGGLGDTGELFF. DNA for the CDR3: TGTGCCAGCAGCTCCTATTCCCTCGGAGGGTTAGGGGACACCGGGGAGCTGTTTTTT.

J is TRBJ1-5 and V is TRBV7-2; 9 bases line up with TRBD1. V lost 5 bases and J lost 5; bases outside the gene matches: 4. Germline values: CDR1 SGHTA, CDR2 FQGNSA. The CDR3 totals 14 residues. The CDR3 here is CASSLRDRDQPQHF. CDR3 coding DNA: TGTGCCAGCAGCCTCCGGGACAGGGATCAGCCCCAGCATTTT.

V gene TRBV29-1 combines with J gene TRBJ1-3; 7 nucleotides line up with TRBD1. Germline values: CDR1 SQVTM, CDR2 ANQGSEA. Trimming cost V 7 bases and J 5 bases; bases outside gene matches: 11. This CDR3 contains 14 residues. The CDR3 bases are TGCAGCGCCGTGACAGGGTCGGCAAGAAACACCATATATTTT. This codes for CSAVTGSARNTIYF.